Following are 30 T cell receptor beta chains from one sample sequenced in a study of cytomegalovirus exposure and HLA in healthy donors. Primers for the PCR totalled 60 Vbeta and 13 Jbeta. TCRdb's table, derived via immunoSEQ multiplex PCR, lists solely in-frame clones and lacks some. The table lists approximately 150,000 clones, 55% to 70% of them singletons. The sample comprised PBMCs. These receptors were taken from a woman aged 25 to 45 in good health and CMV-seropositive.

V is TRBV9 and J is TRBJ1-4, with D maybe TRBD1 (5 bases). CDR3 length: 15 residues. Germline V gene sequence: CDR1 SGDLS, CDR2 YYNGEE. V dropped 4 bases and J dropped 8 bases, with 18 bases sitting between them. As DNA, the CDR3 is TGTGCCAGCAGCCCATTCGGCCAGGGTTGGGAAAAACTGTTTTTT. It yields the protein CASSPFGQGWEKLFF. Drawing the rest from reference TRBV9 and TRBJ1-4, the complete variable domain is DSGVTQTPKHLITATGQRVTLRCSPRSGDLSVYWYQQSLDQGLQFLIQYYNGEERAKGNILERFSAQQFPDLHSELNLSSLELGDSALYFCASSPFGQGWEKLFFGSGTQLSVL.

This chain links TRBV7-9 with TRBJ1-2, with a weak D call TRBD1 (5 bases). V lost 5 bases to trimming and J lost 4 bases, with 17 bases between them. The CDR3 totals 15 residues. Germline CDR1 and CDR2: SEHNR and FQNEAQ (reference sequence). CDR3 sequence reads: CASSPPGVRGYGYTF. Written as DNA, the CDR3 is TGTGCCAGCAGCCCACCGGGGGTAAGGGGCTATGGCTACACCTTC.

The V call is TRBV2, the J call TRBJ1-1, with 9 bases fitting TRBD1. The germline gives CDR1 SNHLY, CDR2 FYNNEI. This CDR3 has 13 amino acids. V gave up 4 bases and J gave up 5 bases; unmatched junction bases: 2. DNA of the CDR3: TGTGCCAGCAGTGTGACAGGGGGGACTGAAGCTTTCTTT. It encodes CASSVTGGTEAFF.

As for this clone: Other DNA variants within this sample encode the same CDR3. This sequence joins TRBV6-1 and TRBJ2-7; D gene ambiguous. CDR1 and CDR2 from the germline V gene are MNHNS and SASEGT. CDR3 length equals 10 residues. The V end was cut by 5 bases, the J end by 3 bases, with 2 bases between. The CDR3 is CASSRYEQYF. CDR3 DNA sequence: TGTGCCAGCAGTCGCTACGAGCAGTACTTC.

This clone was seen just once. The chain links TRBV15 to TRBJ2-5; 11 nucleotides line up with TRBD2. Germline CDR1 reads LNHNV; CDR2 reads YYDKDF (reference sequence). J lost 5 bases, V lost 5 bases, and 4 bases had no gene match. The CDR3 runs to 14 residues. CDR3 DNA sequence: TGTGCCACCAGCTCTAGCGGGAGGATGGAGACCCAGTACTTC. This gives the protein CATSSSGRMETQYF.

As DNA, the CDR3 is TGTGCCAGCAAGGGGGCATTGAAGAACGAGCAGTACTTC. Protein sequence: CASKGALKNEQYF. The rearrangement joins TRBV27 to TRBJ2-7; 7 bases agree with TRBD1. The CDR3 contains 13 residues. The V gene end was trimmed by 7 bases and the J gene end by 5 bases; junction bases not matched to a gene: 8. Germline V gene lookup returns CDR1 MNHEY and CDR2 SMNVEV (reference sequence).

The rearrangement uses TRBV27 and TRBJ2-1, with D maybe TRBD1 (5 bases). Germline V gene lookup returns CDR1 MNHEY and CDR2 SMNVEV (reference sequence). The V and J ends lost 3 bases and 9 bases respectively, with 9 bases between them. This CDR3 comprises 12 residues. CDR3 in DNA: TGTGCCAGCAGTTTTTCAGGGCTTGAGCAGTTCTTC. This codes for CASSFSGLEQFF.

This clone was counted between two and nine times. The CDR3 sequence: CASSRTGIGELFF. Here the CDR3 DNA reads TGTGCCAGCAGCAGGACAGGTATCGGGGAGCTGTTTTTT. This chain connects TRBV5-6 to TRBJ2-2; 7 bases are shared with TRBD1. V trimming: 4 bases; J trimming: 7 bases; junction bases outside the gene matches: 4. The CDR3 has 13 amino acids. Germline CDR1 reads SGHDT; CDR2 reads YYEEEE. Filled out from reference TRBV5-6 and TRBJ2-2, the complete variable domain reads DAGVTQSPTHLIKTRGQQVTLRCSPKSGHDTVSWYQQALGQGPQFIFQYYEEEERQRGNFPDRFSGHQFPNYSSELNVNALLLGDSALYLCASSRTGIGELFFGEGSRLTVL.

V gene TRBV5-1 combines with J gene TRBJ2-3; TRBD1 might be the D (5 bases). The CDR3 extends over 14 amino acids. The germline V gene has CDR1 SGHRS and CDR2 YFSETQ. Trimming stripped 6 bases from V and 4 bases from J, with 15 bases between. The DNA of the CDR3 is TGCGCCAGCAAACCTAGGGGTTGGGCAGATACGCAGTATTTT. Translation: CASKPRGWADTQYF.

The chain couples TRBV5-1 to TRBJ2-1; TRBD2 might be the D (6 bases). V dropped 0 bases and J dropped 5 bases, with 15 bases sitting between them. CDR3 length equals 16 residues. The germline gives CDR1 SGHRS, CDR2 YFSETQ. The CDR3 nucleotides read TGCGCCAGCAGCTTGGGGGCGGGGCGGCTGGACAATGAGCAGTTCTTC. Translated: CASSLGAGRLDNEQFF.

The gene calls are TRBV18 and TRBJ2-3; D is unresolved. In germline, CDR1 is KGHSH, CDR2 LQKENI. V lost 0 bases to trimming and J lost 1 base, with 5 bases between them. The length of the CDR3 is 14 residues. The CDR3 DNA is TGTGCCAGCTCACCACCTGTAGGCACAGATACGCAGTATTTT. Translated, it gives CASSPPVGTDTQYF.

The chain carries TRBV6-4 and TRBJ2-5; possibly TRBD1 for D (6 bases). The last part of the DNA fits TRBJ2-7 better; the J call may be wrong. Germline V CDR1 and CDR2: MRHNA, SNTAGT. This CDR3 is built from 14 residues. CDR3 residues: CASRPDRNSYEQYF. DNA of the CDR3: TGTGCCAGCAGACCTGACAGGAACTCCTACGAGCAGTACTTC.

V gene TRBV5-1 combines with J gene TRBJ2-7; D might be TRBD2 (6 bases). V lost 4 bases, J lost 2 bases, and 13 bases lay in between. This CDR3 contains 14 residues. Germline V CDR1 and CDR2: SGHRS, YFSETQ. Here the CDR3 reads CASSPDGEAYEQYF. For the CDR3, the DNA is TGCGCCAGCAGCCCAGACGGGGAGGCCTACGAGCAGTACTTC.

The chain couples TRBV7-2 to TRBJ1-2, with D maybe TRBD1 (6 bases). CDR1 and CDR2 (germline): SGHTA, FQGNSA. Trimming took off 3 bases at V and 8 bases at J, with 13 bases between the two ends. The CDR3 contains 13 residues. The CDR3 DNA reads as TGTGCCAGCAGCTTTTCAGGGGAACTGGGCTACACCTTC. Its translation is CASSFSGELGYTF.

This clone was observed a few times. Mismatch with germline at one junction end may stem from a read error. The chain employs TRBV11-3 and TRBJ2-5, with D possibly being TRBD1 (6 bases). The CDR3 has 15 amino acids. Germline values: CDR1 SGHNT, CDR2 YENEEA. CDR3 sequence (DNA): TGTGCCAGCAGCGTAGAAGGACAGCCCGGGGAGACCCAGTACTTC. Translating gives CASSVEGQPGETQYF.

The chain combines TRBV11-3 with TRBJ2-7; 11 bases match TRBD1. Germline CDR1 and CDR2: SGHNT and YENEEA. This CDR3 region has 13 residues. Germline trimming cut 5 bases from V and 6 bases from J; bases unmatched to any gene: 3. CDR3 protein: CASSPGTGGEQYF. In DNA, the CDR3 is TGTGCCAGCAGCCCCGGGACAGGGGGCGAGCAGTACTTC. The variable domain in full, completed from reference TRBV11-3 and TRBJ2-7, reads EAGVVQSPRYKIIEKKQPVAFWCNPISGHNTLYWYLQNLGQGPELLIRYENEEAVDDSQLPKDRFSAERLKGVDSTLKIQPAELGDSAVYLCASSPGTGGEQYFGPGTRLTVT.

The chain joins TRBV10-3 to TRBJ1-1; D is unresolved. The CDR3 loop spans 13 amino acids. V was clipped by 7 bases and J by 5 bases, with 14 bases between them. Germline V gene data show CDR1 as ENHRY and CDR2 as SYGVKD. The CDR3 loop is CAITFGRGTEAFF. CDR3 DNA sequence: TGTGCCATCACTTTTGGCCGAGGGACTGAAGCTTTCTTT.

CDR3 in DNA: TGCGCCAGCAGCTTGGTAGGCGGGCTGAGCAACACTGAAGCTTTCTTT. This translates into CASSLVGGLSNTEAFF. The chain combines TRBV5-1 with TRBJ1-1, with D uncertain. The V gene lost 0 bases and the J gene lost 2 bases, with 14 bases spanning the gap. Germline V gene data show CDR1 as SGHRS and CDR2 as YFSETQ. The CDR3 loop spans 16 amino acids. Full variable domain (remainder filled in from reference TRBV5-1 and TRBJ1-1): KAGVTQTPRYLIKTRGQQVTLSCSPISGHRSVSWYQQTPGQGLQFLFEYFSETQRNKGNFPGRFSGRQFSNSRSEMNVSTLELGDSALYLCASSLVGGLSNTEAFFGQGTRLTVV.

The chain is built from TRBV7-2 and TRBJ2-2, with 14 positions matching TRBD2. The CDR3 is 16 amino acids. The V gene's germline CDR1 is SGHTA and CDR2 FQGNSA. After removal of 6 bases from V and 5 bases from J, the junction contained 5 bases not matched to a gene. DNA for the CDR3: TGTGCCAGCAGGACTAGCGGGAGGGCCCGGACCGGGGAGCTGTTTTTT. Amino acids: CASRTSGRARTGELFF. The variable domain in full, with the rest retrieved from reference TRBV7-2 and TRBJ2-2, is GAGVSQSPSNKVTEKGKDVELRCDPISGHTALYWYRQSLGQGLEFLIYFQGNSAPDKSGLPSDRFSAERTGGSVSTLTIQRTQQEDSAVYLCASRTSGRARTGELFFGEGSRLTVL.

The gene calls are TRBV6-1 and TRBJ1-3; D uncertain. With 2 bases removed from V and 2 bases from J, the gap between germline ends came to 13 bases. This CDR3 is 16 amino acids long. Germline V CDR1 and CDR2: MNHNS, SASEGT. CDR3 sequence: CASSELSAGPGNTIYF. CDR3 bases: TGTGCCAGCAGTGAACTCTCGGCAGGTCCTGGAAACACCATATATTTT.

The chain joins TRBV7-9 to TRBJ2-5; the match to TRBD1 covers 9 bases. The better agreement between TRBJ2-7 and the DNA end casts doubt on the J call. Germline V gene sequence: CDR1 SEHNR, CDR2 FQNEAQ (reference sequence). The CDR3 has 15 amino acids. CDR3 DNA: TGTGCCAGCAGCTTCAGGGGGACAGGGACCTACGAGCAGTACTTC. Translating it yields CASSFRGTGTYEQYF.

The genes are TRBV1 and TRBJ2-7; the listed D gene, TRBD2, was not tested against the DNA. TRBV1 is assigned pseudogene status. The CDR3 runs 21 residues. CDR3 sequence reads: CTSSQAEHSGGVGEWTYEQYF. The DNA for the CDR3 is TGCACCAGCAGCCAAGCCGAACACTCCGGGGGGGTGGGAGAGTGGACCTACGAGCAGTACTTC.

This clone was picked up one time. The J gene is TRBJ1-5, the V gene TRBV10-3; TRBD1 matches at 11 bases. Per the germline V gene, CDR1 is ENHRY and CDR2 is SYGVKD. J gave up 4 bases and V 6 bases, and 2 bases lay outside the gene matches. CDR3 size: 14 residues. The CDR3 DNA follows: TGTGCCATCAGCGGGACAGGGGGGAATCAGCCCCAGCATTTT. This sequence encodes CAISGTGGNQPQHF.

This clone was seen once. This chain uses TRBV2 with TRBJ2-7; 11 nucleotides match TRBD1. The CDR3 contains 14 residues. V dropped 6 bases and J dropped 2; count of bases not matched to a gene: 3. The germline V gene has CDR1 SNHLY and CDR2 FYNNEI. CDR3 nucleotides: TGTGCCAGCAGAGGACAGGGGGCCGCCTACGAGCAGTACTTC. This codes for CASRGQGAAYEQYF.

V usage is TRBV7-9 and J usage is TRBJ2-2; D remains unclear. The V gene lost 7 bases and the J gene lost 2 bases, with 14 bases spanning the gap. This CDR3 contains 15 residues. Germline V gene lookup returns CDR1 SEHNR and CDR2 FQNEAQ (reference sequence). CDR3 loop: CASTSAKRNTGELFF. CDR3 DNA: TGTGCCAGCACCAGCGCAAAAAGAAACACCGGGGAGCTGTTTTTT. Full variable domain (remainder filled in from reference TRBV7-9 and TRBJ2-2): DTGVSQNPRHKITKRGQNVTFRCDPISEHNRLYWYRQTLGQGPEFLTYFQNEAQLEKSRLLSDRFSAERPKGSFSTLEIQRTEQGDSAMYLCASTSAKRNTGELFFGEGSRLTVL.

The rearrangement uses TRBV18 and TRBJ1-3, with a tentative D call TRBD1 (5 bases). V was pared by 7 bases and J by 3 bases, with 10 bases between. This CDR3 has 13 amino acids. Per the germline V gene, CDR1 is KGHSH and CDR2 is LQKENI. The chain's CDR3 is CASCARDGNTIYF. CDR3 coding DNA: TGTGCCAGCTGCGCCAGGGATGGAAACACCATATATTTT.

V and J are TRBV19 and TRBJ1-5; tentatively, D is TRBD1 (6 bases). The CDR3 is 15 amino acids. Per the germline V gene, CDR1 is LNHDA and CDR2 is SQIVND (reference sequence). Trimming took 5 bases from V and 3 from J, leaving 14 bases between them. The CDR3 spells CASSALTGPNQPQHF. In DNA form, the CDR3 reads TGTGCCAGTAGTGCTCTGACAGGACCCAATCAGCCCCAGCATTTT.

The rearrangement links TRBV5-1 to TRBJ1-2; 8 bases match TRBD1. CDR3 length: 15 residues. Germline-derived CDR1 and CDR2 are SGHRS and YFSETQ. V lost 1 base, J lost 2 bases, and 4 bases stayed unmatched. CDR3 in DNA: TGCGCCAGCAGCTTGAGTCAGGGGGCCAACTATGGCTACACCTTC. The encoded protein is CASSLSQGANYGYTF.

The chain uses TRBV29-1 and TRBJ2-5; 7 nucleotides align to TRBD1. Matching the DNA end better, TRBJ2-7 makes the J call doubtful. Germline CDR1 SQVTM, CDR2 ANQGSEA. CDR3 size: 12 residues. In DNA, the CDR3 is TGCAGCGTTGGGGACAGCTCCTACGAGCAGTACTTC. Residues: CSVGDSSYEQYF.

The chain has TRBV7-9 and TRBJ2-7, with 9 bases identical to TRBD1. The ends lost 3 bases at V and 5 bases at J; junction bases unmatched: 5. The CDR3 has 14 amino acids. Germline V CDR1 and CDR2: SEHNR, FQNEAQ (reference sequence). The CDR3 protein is CASSFTGQGNEQYF. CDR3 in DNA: TGTGCCAGCAGCTTTACGGGACAGGGTAACGAGCAGTACTTC.